A single sample gave rise to the 29 T cell receptor beta chains below, sequenced in a study of blood T cell repertoires in COVID-19. Data came from immunoSEQ multiplex PCR; TCRdb stores just in-frame clones and leaves some out. The sample shows about 400,000 clones, approximately 86% of them seen only once. Sequencing used PBMCs or T cells enriched from blood (not recorded which). Source of these receptors: a woman aged 40 to 50 with acute COVID-19.

This clone was picked up a small number of times. The rearrangement links TRBV5-1 to TRBJ1-1, with D possibly being TRBD1 (5 bases). Germline loops: CDR1 SGHRS, CDR2 YFSETQ. The CDR3 is made up of 14 amino acids. With 4 bases removed from V and 1 base from J, the gap between germline ends came to 11 bases. The CDR3 loop reads CASSDGHENTEAFF. The CDR3 nucleotides are TGCGCCAGCAGCGATGGACACGAGAACACTGAAGCTTTCTTT.

The DNA for the CDR3 is TGTGCCAGCAACGGAGGACAGGCCAATATGGGCTATGGCTACACCTTC. Translating it yields CASNGGQANMGYGYTF. J is TRBJ1-2 and V is TRBV2, with 7 bases that match TRBD1. The CDR3 sequence is 16 residues long. Per the germline V gene, CDR1 is SNHLY and CDR2 is FYNNEI. J was trimmed by 4 bases and V by 7 bases; bases with no gene match: 15.

This sequence joins TRBV11-2 and TRBJ1-6; D gene unclear. This CDR3 comprises 14 residues. Trimming pared 0 bases from V and 5 bases from J, leaving 5 bases between. CDR1 SGHAT and CDR2 FQNNGV come from the germline V gene. DNA for the CDR3: TGTGCCAGCAGCTTAGAGGCCAATAATTCACCCCTCCACTTT. It encodes CASSLEANNSPLHF.

V is TRBV6-5 and J is TRBJ1-2; D may be TRBD1 (6 bases). The CDR3 is 14 residues long. V was pared by 0 bases and J by 8 bases, with 13 bases between. Germline V lookup: CDR1 MNHEY, CDR2 SVGAGI. CDR3 DNA: TGTGCCAGCAGTTACTCGAACAGGGTATCAGGCTACACCTTC. As protein: CASSYSNRVSGYTF.

The gene calls are TRBV5-4 and TRBJ1-2; TRBD1 agrees at 8 bases. CDR1 and CDR2 (germline): SGHNT, YYREEE (reference sequence). Trimming at V came to 4 bases and at J to 1 base, leaving 3 bases not matched to a gene. This CDR3 region has 14 residues. The CDR3 loop reads CASSPGQVNYGYTF. The CDR3 nucleotides are TGTGCCAGCAGCCCGGGACAGGTTAACTATGGCTACACCTTC. Looking up the rest from reference TRBV5-4 and TRBJ1-2 gives the full variable domain: ETGVTQSPTHLIKTRGQQVTLRCSSQSGHNTVSWYQQALGQGPQFIFQYYREEENGRGNFPPRFSGLQFPNYSSELNVNALELDDSALYLCASSPGQVNYGYTFGSGTRLTVV.

The V and J genes are TRBV27 and TRBJ1-4; a possible D gene is TRBD1 (6 bases). Trimming took off 11 bases at V and 6 bases at J, with 25 bases between the two ends. Germline V CDR1 and CDR2: MNHEY, SMNVEV (reference sequence). This CDR3 has 16 residues. This CDR3 is CALSLSTGQRYEKLFF. The CDR3 bases are TGTGCCCTCAGTTTATCAACAGGGCAAAGGTATGAAAAACTGTTTTTT.

The chain has TRBV30 and TRBJ1-6; D gene ambiguous. Per germline, CDR1 GTSNPN and CDR2 SVGIG (reference sequence). V was cut by 1 base and J by 7 bases, with 8 bases left in between. The CDR3 has 13 amino acids. The CDR3 nucleotides are TGTGCCTGGAGTGAAAACAAAAATTCACCCCTCCACTTT. This translates into CAWSENKNSPLHF.

The genes are TRBV30 and TRBJ1-1; TRBD1 aligns across 9 bases. Germline V CDR1 and CDR2: GTSNPN, SVGIG (reference sequence). V trimming: 5 bases; J trimming: 12 bases; junction bases outside the gene matches: 7. This CDR3 has 11 residues. The CDR3 bases are TGTGCCTGGGATAAACAGGGGGCAACTTTCTTT. This translates into CAWDKQGATFF.

The chain couples TRBV7-6 to TRBJ2-7; TRBD2 aligns across 10 bases. CDR3 size: 16 residues. The germline CDR1 and CDR2 sequences are SGHVS and FNYEAQ. The ends lost 4 bases at V and 3 bases at J; junction bases unmatched: 9. CDR3 amino acids: CASSSELAGPLYEQYF. The CDR3 DNA sequence: TGTGCCAGCAGCTCCGAACTAGCGGGACCCCTCTACGAGCAGTACTTC.

The chain recombines TRBV13 with TRBJ2-7; TRBD1 might be the D (5 bases). With 6 bases removed from V and 1 base from J, the gap between germline ends came to 10 bases. This CDR3 region has 13 residues. Germline loops: CDR1 PRHDT, CDR2 FYEKMQ (reference sequence). The CDR3 bases are TGTGCCAGCAGAGGTCAGGGATCCTACGAGCAGTACTTC. Its translation: CASRGQGSYEQYF. The whole variable domain, filled in from reference TRBV13 and TRBJ2-7, reads AAGVIQSPRHLIKEKRETATLKCYPIPRHDTVYWYQQGPGQDPQFLISFYEKMQSDKGSIPDRFSAQQFSDYHSELNMSSLELGDSALYFCASRGQGSYEQYFGPGTRLTVT.

The chain employs TRBV5-6 and TRBJ2-2; TRBD2 agrees at 11 bases. The germline CDR1 and CDR2 sequences are SGHDT and YYEEEE. The length of the CDR3 is 16 residues. J gave up 4 bases and V 6 bases, and 8 bases lay outside the gene matches. CDR3 sequence (DNA): TGTGCCAGCACCTTCAATGGACTAGCGGGCACCGGGGAGCTGTTTTTT. Its translation is CASTFNGLAGTGELFF.

This clone was counted a few times. The chain couples TRBV18 to TRBJ1-4; 10 positions agree with TRBD1. Germline V gene sequence: CDR1 KGHSH, CDR2 LQKENI. The CDR3 spans 15 residues. The V and J ends lost 6 bases and 5 bases, in that order; junction bases with no gene match: 6. The DNA of the CDR3 is TGTGCCAGCTCGTCTACGGGACAGGGGAATGAAAAACTGTTTTTT. Encoded protein: CASSSTGQGNEKLFF.

The chain has TRBV21-1 and TRBJ2-1; the table assigns TRBD2, which was not confirmed against the DNA. TRBV21-1 corresponds to a pseudogene. The CDR3 spans 16 residues. As DNA, the CDR3 is TGTGCCAGCAGCAAGAAAGCGGGGGGGCATGACCATGAGCAGTTCTTC. Its translation: CASSKKAGGHDHEQFF.

The rearrangement links TRBV6-5 to TRBJ1-1; 12 positions match TRBD1. The V gene's germline CDR1 is MNHEY and CDR2 SVGAGI. V lost 6 bases to trimming and J lost 5 bases; unmatched junction nucleotides: 4. The CDR3 loop spans 14 amino acids. The CDR3 DNA sequence: TGTGCCAGCAGCAGGGACAGGGGGCCTACTGAAGCTTTCTTT. This sequence encodes CASSRDRGPTEAFF.

This chain joins TRBV27 and TRBJ1-6; 9 nucleotides align to TRBD1. Germline CDR1 is MNHEY and CDR2 is SMNVEV (reference sequence). Trimming took 6 bases from V and 9 from J; bases not matched to a gene: 6. The CDR3 is 14 amino acids. CDR3 region: CASRGRDRVSPLHF. The DNA of the CDR3 is TGTGCCAGCAGGGGACGGGACAGGGTTTCACCCCTCCACTTT.

The chain is built from TRBV7-2 and TRBJ1-6; 8 bases align to TRBD1. Looked up from germline, CDR1 is SGHTA and CDR2 is FQGNSA. This CDR3 spans 16 amino acids. J lost 1 base, V lost 5 bases, and 4 bases had no gene match. The CDR3 sequence: CASSPRTGSYNSPLHF. CDR3 DNA sequence: TGTGCCAGCAGCCCCCGGACAGGGTCCTATAATTCACCCCTCCACTTT.

The CDR3 DNA reads as TGTGCCAGCAAGGAATCGACAGTTCTCTACGAGCAGTACTTC. It specifies CASKESTVLYEQYF. This sequence joins TRBV21-1 and TRBJ2-7; TRBD1 is taken as the D call from the table, unchecked against the DNA. TRBV21-1 is recorded as a pseudogene. The CDR3 runs 14 residues.

This chain links TRBV4-2 with TRBJ1-1; 10 nucleotides line up with TRBD1. This CDR3 comprises 19 residues. Trimming cost V 4 bases and J 5 bases; bases outside gene matches: 19. CDR1 LGHNA and CDR2 YNFKEQ come from the germline V gene. The CDR3 loop is CASSRPPGTGAQGGTEAFF. The CDR3 bases are TGTGCCAGCAGCCGTCCTCCCGGGACAGGGGCCCAAGGGGGGACTGAAGCTTTCTTT.

The V call is TRBV10-2, the J call TRBJ2-7; D may be TRBD2 (7 bases). The V and J ends lost 8 bases and 4 bases respectively, with 18 bases between them. CDR1 and CDR2 from the germline V gene are WSHSY and SAAADI. The CDR3 covers 14 residues. CDR3 region: CASRPGGNWYEQYF. CDR3 DNA: TGCGCCAGCCGGCCGGGGGGCAATTGGTACGAGCAGTACTTC.

This rearrangement joins TRBV15 to TRBJ1-4, with a weak D call TRBD1 (6 bases). With 1 base removed from V and 7 bases from J, the gap between germline ends came to 7 bases. Germline-derived CDR1 and CDR2 are LNHNV and YYDKDF (reference sequence). The CDR3 is 13 amino acids. CDR3: CATSRARGEKLFF. The CDR3 nucleotides read TGTGCCACCAGCAGAGCCAGGGGTGAAAAACTGTTTTTT.

V usage is TRBV7-6 and J usage is TRBJ2-1; the D gene is possibly TRBD1 (6 bases). The length of the CDR3 is 16 residues. Trimming took 5 bases from V and 3 from J, leaving 17 bases between them. Per the germline V gene, CDR1 is SGHVS and CDR2 is FNYEAQ. In DNA form, the CDR3 reads TGTGCCAGCAGCCTACCTAGGACAGCCTTCTACAATGAGCAGTTCTTC. It encodes CASSLPRTAFYNEQFF. The entire variable domain, with the rest obtained from reference TRBV7-6 and TRBJ2-1, is as follows: GAGVSQSPRYKVTKRGQDVALRCDPISGHVSLYWYRQALGQGPEFLTYFNYEAQQDKSGLPNDRFSAERPEGSISTLTIQRTEQRDSAMYRCASSLPRTAFYNEQFFGPGTRLTVL.

This clone was detected a few times. This chain uses TRBV2 with TRBJ1-2, with 9 bases identical to TRBD1. The CDR3 sequence is 12 residues long. V lost 8 bases, J lost 8 bases, and 6 bases stayed unmatched. CDR1 is SNHLY, CDR2 FYNNEI, per germline. The CDR3 coding sequence is TGTGCCAGCTTCGGGACAGGGCACGGCTACACCTTC. Encoded protein: CASFGTGHGYTF.

This clone has just a few counts. The chain joins TRBV19 to TRBJ1-5, with D perhaps TRBD1 (6 bases). This CDR3 is built from 14 residues. CDR1 is LNHDA and CDR2 is SQIVND in the germline V gene (reference sequence). V lost 5 bases, J lost 5 bases, and 13 bases lay in between. The CDR3 sequence is CASSADRYYQPQHF. CDR3 coding DNA: TGTGCCAGTAGTGCGGACAGATATTATCAGCCCCAGCATTTT.

The chain couples TRBV18 to TRBJ1-1, with D hard to call. Germline V lookup: CDR1 KGHSH, CDR2 LQKENI. The CDR3 contains 15 residues. The V end was cut by 3 bases, the J end by 2 bases, with 13 bases between. The CDR3 coding sequence is TGTGCCAGCTCACCCGTTTTGGCGGAAAACACTGAAGCTTTCTTT. Protein: CASSPVLAENTEAFF. Together with reference TRBV18 and TRBJ1-1, the CDR3 gives the full variable domain: NAGVMQNPRHLVRRRGQEARLRCSPMKGHSHVYWYRQLPEEGLKFMVYLQKENIIDESGMPKERFSAEFPKEGPSILRIQQVVRGDSAAYFCASSPVLAENTEAFFGQGTRLTVV.

The chain employs TRBV5-5 and TRBJ2-7, with a possible D match to TRBD2 (5 bases). This CDR3 has 14 residues. The ends were cut back, 0 bases at V and 2 bases at J, with 9 bases in the middle. CDR1 is SGHKS, CDR2 YYEKEE, per germline (reference sequence). The CDR3 spells CASSLESGTYEQYF. CDR3 DNA sequence: TGTGCCAGCAGCTTGGAGTCGGGGACCTACGAGCAGTACTTC. The full variable domain, with the rest looked up from reference TRBV5-5 and TRBJ2-7, is DAGVTQSPTHLIKTRGQQVTLRCSPISGHKSVSWYQQVLGQGPQFIFQYYEKEERGRGNFPDRFSARQFPNYSSELNVNALLLGDSALYLCASSLESGTYEQYFGPGTRLTVT.

J is TRBJ2-2 and V is TRBV5-1; 8 positions match TRBD1. The CDR3 totals 16 residues. Germline CDR1 is SGHRS and CDR2 is YFSETQ. V shed 2 bases and J 1 base; nucleotides not matched to a gene: 4. This chain's CDR3 is CASSFGDRKNTGELFF. The CDR3 DNA reads as TGCGCCAGCAGCTTCGGGGACAGGAAGAACACCGGGGAGCTGTTTTTT.

This chain joins TRBV5-1 and TRBJ2-1; 10 positions agree with TRBD1. The J segment lost 4 bases and the V segment lost 8 bases, leaving 6 bases of the junction unmatched. This CDR3 contains 14 residues. Germline-derived CDR1 and CDR2 are SGHRS and YFSETQ. DNA for the CDR3: TGCGCCAGTAATCCGGGACAGGGGTACAATGAGCAGTTCTTC. The encoded protein is CASNPGQGYNEQFF.

This clone was seen more than once but under ten times. The chain has TRBV6-2 or TRBV6-3 and TRBJ1-5; 8 positions agree with TRBD1. The germline gives CDR1 MNHEY, CDR2 SVGEGT. V lost 5 bases to trimming and J lost 2 bases; unmatched junction nucleotides: 8. The CDR3 has 16 amino acids. In DNA form, the CDR3 reads TGTGCCAGCAGTGGAATGCAGGGGGCCGGCAATCAGCCCCAGCATTTT. Amino acids: CASSGMQGAGNQPQHF.

J is TRBJ1-4 and V is TRBV5-1; D ambiguous. V gave up 1 base and J gave up 5 bases, with 12 bases separating them. The germline CDR1 and CDR2 sequences are SGHRS and YFSETQ. This CDR3 region has 15 residues. CDR3: CASSLMTGENEKLFF. The DNA of the CDR3 is TGCGCCAGCAGCTTGATGACCGGGGAGAATGAAAAACTGTTTTTT.